This T cell receptor beta chain emerged from a study of neurological immune-mediated disorders. Study-wide points: No CDR3 amino acid sequences were shared by expanded clones across subjects, suggesting private repertoires in all groups. In HTLV-1-associated myelopathy, TCR clonal expansion was greatest, whereas multiple sclerosis had the least, falling below healthy controls.

This clonotype has ten or more counts. Its antigen is currently unknown. The cDNA was generated through 5'RACE incorporating 10-nucleotide random UMIs. TCRdb re-analysed the 5' RACE reads in MiXCR, keeping a single row per CDR3 protein. The sample has roughly 76,000 distinct CDR3 sequences, less than 15% seen once; the top ten hold 6.8%. V was shortened by 2 bases and J by 4 bases, with 12 bases between the two germline ends. The CDR3 totals 14 residues. Germline CDR1 is SQVTM and CDR2 is ANQGSEA. Volunteers from a blood bank in Maryland, USA, made up the healthy controls. The chain carries TRBV29-1 and TRBJ2-1; the D is unclear. This receptor was taken from a woman in her forties or fifties in good health. The sequencing input was PBMCs. The chain's CDR3 is CSVELVGPYNEQFF. The CDR3 DNA follows: TGCAGCGTTGAATTGGTCGGGCCATACAATGAGCAGTTCTTC.